Listed here are 7 T cell receptor beta chains from one sample, sequenced in a study of cytomegalovirus exposure and HLA in healthy donors. It was with 60 Vbeta and 13 Jbeta primers that the PCR ran. The data were produced by immunoSEQ multiplex PCR, yet TCRdb's version contains in-frame clones alone and is incomplete. The sample lists 140,000 or so clones, approximately 9% occurring once. Sequencing was performed on PBMCs. The source is a male donor in good health and CMV-seronegative.

V is TRBV9 and J is TRBJ2-7; D possibly corresponds to TRBD2 (7 bases). This CDR3 has 15 residues. Trimming shortened V by 4 bases and J by 1 base, and 15 bases separated the two germline ends. Germline CDR1 SGDLS, CDR2 YYNGEE. DNA for the CDR3: TGTGCCAGCAGCCCCGGGGAGGGGGTTTCCTACGAGCAGTACTTC. As protein: CASSPGEGVSYEQYF.

A few counts support this clone. The gene calls are TRBV4-3 and TRBJ2-1; TRBD1 might be the D (5 bases). This CDR3 region has 15 residues. Deletions cut 1 base from V and 4 bases from J, with 11 bases between. CDR1 is LGHNA, CDR2 YSLEER, per germline. The CDR3 coding sequence is TGCGCCAGCAGCCAAGGGACAAGCTCTTACAATGAGCAGTTCTTC. Its translation: CASSQGTSSYNEQFF.

This clone has more than one count but fewer than ten. The gene calls are TRBV29-1 and TRBJ1-2; D ambiguous. The V end lost 7 bases, the J end lost 5 bases, and 11 bases lay between the germline ends. The CDR3 is made up of 11 amino acids. Germline V gene data show CDR1 as SQVTM and CDR2 as ANQGSEA. The CDR3 sequence is CSASEGYGYTF. In DNA form, the CDR3 reads TGCAGCGCCTCAGAGGGTTATGGCTACACCTTC. The full variable domain, rest sourced from reference TRBV29-1 and TRBJ1-2, is SAVISQKPSRDICQRGTSLTIQCQVDSQVTMMFWYRQQPGQSLTLIATANQGSEATYESGFVIDKFPISRPNLTFSTLTVSNMSPEDSSIYLCSASEGYGYTFGSGTRLTVV.

There are a few counts of this clone. V is TRBV5-1 and J is TRBJ1-3, with 7 bases that match TRBD1. Germline values: CDR1 SGHRS, CDR2 YFSETQ. The CDR3 totals 15 residues. The V segment lost 4 bases and the J segment 0 bases; nucleotides outside the gene matches: 4. The chain's CDR3 is CASSLGQVSGNTIYF. DNA for the CDR3: TGCGCCAGCAGCCTAGGACAGGTCTCTGGAAACACCATATATTTT. Full variable domain (missing parts from reference TRBV5-1 and TRBJ1-3): KAGVTQTPRYLIKTRGQQVTLSCSPISGHRSVSWYQQTPGQGLQFLFEYFSETQRNKGNFPGRFSGRQFSNSRSEMNVSTLELGDSALYLCASSLGQVSGNTIYFGEGSWLTVV.

V usage is TRBV30 and J usage is TRBJ1-2; D is perhaps TRBD1 (6 bases). From germline, CDR1 is GTSNPN and CDR2 SVGIG (reference sequence). The CDR3 totals 13 residues. V lost 5 bases and J 2 bases, leaving 12 bases between the germline ends. CDR3 in amino acids: CAWAWTVNYGYTF. CDR3 bases: TGTGCCTGGGCATGGACAGTCAACTATGGCTACACCTTC.

The chain carries TRBV6-5 and TRBJ2-7; 7 nucleotides align to TRBD1. The CDR3 has 13 residues. The junction had 3 bases not matched to a gene; V was cut back by 7 bases and J by 0 bases. From germline, CDR1 is MNHEY and CDR2 SVGAGI. CDR3 amino acids: CASKGQPSYEQYF. CDR3 DNA sequence: TGTGCCAGCAAGGGACAGCCCTCCTACGAGCAGTACTTC.

This clone has only a few counts. The V and J genes are TRBV28 and TRBJ1-2; possible D gene TRBD1, 6 bases. Germline CDR1 MDHEN, CDR2 SYDVKM. CDR3 length: 18 residues. V was cut by 3 bases and J by 0 bases, with 20 bases left in between. The CDR3 DNA is TGTGCCAGCAGTTTTTCTCGACAGGCTAGGGGCTCTAACTATGGCTACACCTTC. Translation: CASSFSRQARGSNYGYTF.